The clone carrying this T cell receptor (beta chain) is labeled medium-sized. The sample is drawn from a study of OX40 agonist ivuxolimab in advanced cancers. This CDR3 has 11 residues. Trimming removed 6 bases at V and 0 bases at J, with 2 bases between. The germline gives CDR1 MNHEY, CDR2 SVGAGI. The assay was immunoSEQ multiplex PCR, and TCRdb's table has in-frame clones only and misses some. The sample records approximately 20,000 clones, 75% to 90% being singletons. The TCR was taken from an adult with an advanced solid tumor such as melanoma, head and neck, liver or kidney cancer. The rearrangement joins TRBV6-5 to TRBJ1-1; D is unclear. The specimen was CD4+ or CD8+ T cells sorted from blood, collected in a trial of the OX40 agonist ivuxolimab. CDR3 coding DNA: TGTGCCAGCAGACTGAACACTGAAGCTTTCTTT. Translation gives CASRLNTEAFF.